Here is one T cell receptor (beta chain) with its context. The data are from a study of monozygotic twins with inflammatory bowel disease. TCRdb derives one entry per CDR3 protein from the 5' RACE reads, leaving out DNA. The sample has under 350,000 distinct CDR3 sequences, and its top ten clones hold more than 4.5%. This CDR3 has 17 amino acids. Germline lookup yields CDR1 MDHEN and CDR2 SYDVKM. The TCR was taken from a human donor with ulcerative colitis or Crohn's disease, or a healthy co-twin of an affected twin (not recorded which). The V and J genes are TRBV28 and TRBJ2-1; without DNA, the TCRdb call of TRBD2 cannot be checked. The sequencing sample was made of blood. CDR3 region: CASSPRGSGGAFDEQFF.